This T cell receptor (beta chain) emerged from a study of cytomegalovirus exposure and HLA in healthy donors. In nominal health when sampled, donors likely had unrecorded immune exposures nonetheless. Looked up from germline, CDR1 is SGHTA and CDR2 is FQGNSA. The CDR3 consists of 16 residues. V lost 5 bases and J lost 0, with 16 bases in between. This PCR relied on a set of 60 Vbeta primers and 13 Jbeta primers. Repertoires were generated with immunoSEQ multiplex PCR, while TCRdb's copy carries only in-frame clones and drops some. This sample has about 210,000 clones, with over 80% found just once. The chain recombines TRBV7-2 with TRBJ1-1; tentatively, D is TRBD1 (6 bases). Sequencing used PBMCs. The TCR sequence derives from a man in his forties or fifties in good health and CMV-seropositive. CDR3 coding DNA: TGTGCCAGCAGCACAGGGTGGACCGTTATGAACACTGAAGCTTTCTTT. This encodes CASSTGWTVMNTEAFF. The variable domain in full, with the rest retrieved from reference TRBV7-2 and TRBJ1-1, is GAGVSQSPSNKVTEKGKDVELRCDPISGHTALYWYRQSLGQGLEFLIYFQGNSAPDKSGLPSDRFSAERTGGSVSTLTIQRTQQEDSAVYLCASSTGWTVMNTEAFFGQGTRLTVV.